A selection of T cell receptor beta chains follows, all from one sample in a study of T cell responses to AZD1222 COVID-19 vaccine. Produced via immunoSEQ multiplex PCR; TCRdb's table is partial and in-frame only. The sample has 45,000 to 65,000 clones; 87% are singletons. The sequencing used peripheral blood, collected 28 days after the second AZD1222 dose. These receptors all come from an adult who received the AZD1222 COVID-19 vaccine. The CDR3 runs from the conserved cysteine through the conserved F or W. The D gene is left open where the match is weak. Only part of the rows carry a size: once, few, many, or a class if the clone is expanded.

.	TRBV5-1	TRBD1	TRBJ2-5	TGCGCCAGCAGCTTGGGGCAGGGGGCCCAGGAGACCCAGTACTTC	CASSLGQGAQETQYF
.	TRBV2	TRBD1	TRBJ1-3	TGTGCCAGCATCAGGGGGCTTGGAAACACCATATATTTT	CASIRGLGNTIYF
.	TRBV14	TRBD2	TRBJ2-7	TGTGCCAGCAGCCTTGAAGCGGGACCCACCTACGAGCAGTACTTC	CASSLEAGPTYEQYF
once	TRBV7-9	.	TRBJ1-6	TGTGCCAGCAGCGTACAGGGTGACGATTCACCCCTCCACTTT	CASSVQGDDSPLHF
.	TRBV7-2	TRBD2	TRBJ2-1	TGTGCCAGCCGTCCGGGAGGGGTGGGCAATGAGCAGTTCTTC	CASRPGGVGNEQFF
few	TRBV2	.	TRBJ2-7	TGTGCCAGCAGGGGGACAAGATTATACGAGCAGTACTTC	CASRGTRLYEQYF
.	TRBV10-3	.	TRBJ1-1	TGTGCCATCAGTGAGTTAACGGAGGGGACTGAAGCTTTCTTT	CAISELTEGTEAFF
.	TRBV7-8	TRBD1	TRBJ2-3	TGTGCCAGCAGCTTAGAAGGGACAGGGTTTTCATATACGCAGTATTTT	CASSLEGTGFSYTQYF
.	TRBV11-1	.	TRBJ2-1	TGTGCCAGCAGCCCCGGGCGGGACAATGAGCAGTTCTTC	CASSPGRDNEQFF
.	TRBV11-2	.	TRBJ2-3	TGTGCCAGCAGCTTCTTTAGACAAGATACGCAGTATTTT	CASSFFRQDTQYF